These 27 T cell receptor beta chains originate from one sample sequenced in a study of T cell changes during pregnancy in multiple sclerosis. Profiling relied on immunoSEQ multiplex PCR, and the TCRdb table lists in-frame clones only, not all of them. This sample has more than 45,000 clones, with just over 85% found just once. Specimen: CD4+ T cells from peripheral blood mononuclear cells, collected in the second trimester of pregnancy. These receptors were obtained from a female donor with multiple sclerosis, enrolled in a pregnancy study.

This chain connects TRBV18 to TRBJ2-1, with 9 bases matching TRBD2. Germline V gene data show CDR1 as KGHSH and CDR2 as LQKENI. The CDR3 length is 15 residues. V dropped 1 base and J dropped 6; count of bases not matched to a gene: 4. The CDR3 here is CASSPRGTSINEQFF. DNA of the CDR3: TGTGCCAGCTCACCACGCGGGACTAGCATCAATGAGCAGTTCTTC.

The chain is built from TRBV19 and TRBJ1-2; unclear D gene. Trimming took 6 bases from V and 8 from J, leaving 19 bases between them. The CDR3 runs 14 residues. Germline V lookup: CDR1 LNHDA, CDR2 SQIVND (reference sequence). The CDR3 DNA reads TGTGCCAGTAGCCCCTCATCAAACAATCCCGGCTACACCTTC. This sequence encodes CASSPSSNNPGYTF. The full variable domain, in which reference TRBV19 and TRBJ1-2 provide the parts outside the CDR3, is DGGITQSPKYLFRKEGQNVTLSCEQNLNHDAMYWYRQDPGQGLRLIYYSQIVNDFQKGDIAEGYSVSREKKESFPLTVTSAQKNPTAFYLCASSPSSNNPGYTFGSGTRLTVV.

The CDR3 loop is CASSPTRASGNEQFF. CDR3 nucleotides: TGTGCCAGCAGCCCTACTCGGGCTAGCGGCAATGAGCAGTTCTTC. The rearrangement joins TRBV11-2 to TRBJ2-1, with 7 bases aligning to TRBD2. The CDR3 consists of 15 residues. The germline CDR1 and CDR2 sequences are SGHAT and FQNNGV. The V segment lost 5 bases and the J segment 6 bases; nucleotides outside the gene matches: 10.

V is TRBV11-1 and J is TRBJ2-1; possibly TRBD2 for D (5 bases). V was shortened by 5 bases and J by 7 bases, with 15 bases between the two germline ends. There are 14 residues in the CDR3. CDR1 is SGHAT, CDR2 FQDESV, per germline (reference sequence). In nucleotides, the CDR3 is TGTGCCAGCAGCCCGAAGATAGCGACGAATGAGCAGTTCTTC. Its protein is CASSPKIATNEQFF.

The CDR3 DNA reads TGTGCCAGCTCACCACCGGGGCGGTCCTACGAGCAGTACTTC. As protein: CASSPPGRSYEQYF. V gene TRBV18 combines with J gene TRBJ2-7, with D possibly being TRBD1 (5 bases). The CDR3 consists of 14 residues. Germline V gene sequence: CDR1 KGHSH, CDR2 LQKENI. Trimming shortened V by 0 bases and J by 1 base, and 7 bases separated the two germline ends. Using reference TRBV18 and TRBJ2-7 for the parts outside the CDR3, the full variable domain is NAGVMQNPRHLVRRRGQEARLRCSPMKGHSHVYWYRQLPEEGLKFMVYLQKENIIDESGMPKERFSAEFPKEGPSILRIQQVVRGDSAAYFCASSPPGRSYEQYFGPGTRLTVT.

The chain employs TRBV6-5 and TRBJ2-3; 8 bases line up with TRBD1. The V and J ends lost 5 bases and 0 bases, in that order; junction bases with no gene match: 1. The germline gives CDR1 MNHEY, CDR2 SVGAGI. The CDR3 is 14 residues long. DNA for the CDR3: TGTGCCAGCAGTCGACAGGGGAGCACAGATACGCAGTATTTT. It yields the protein CASSRQGSTDTQYF.

Only one count was recorded for this clone. The genes are TRBV29-1 and TRBJ2-5, with 7 bases that match TRBD1. CDR1 and CDR2 from the germline V gene are SQVTM and ANQGSEA. CDR3 length equals 12 residues. J lost 2 bases, V lost 4 bases, and 1 base had no gene match. CDR3 coding DNA: TGCAGCGTTGGACAGGGACAAGAGACCCAGTACTTC. Amino acid sequence: CSVGQGQETQYF.

The J gene is TRBJ2-5, the V gene TRBV18; 9 positions agree with TRBD1. This CDR3 contains 18 residues. Losses at the gene ends were 4 bases for V and 2 bases for J; bases not matched to a gene: 14. Germline V gene data show CDR1 as KGHSH and CDR2 as LQKENI. CDR3 residues: CASSRRQGVREGQETQYF. The CDR3 region has the DNA TGTGCCAGCTCACGCCGACAGGGGGTACGCGAGGGGCAAGAGACCCAGTACTTC.

The chain joins TRBV4-1 to TRBJ2-7; D is ambiguous. Trimming removed 8 bases at V and 0 bases at J, with 14 bases between. Germline CDR1 is MGHRA and CDR2 is YSYEKL. The length of the CDR3 is 14 residues. In DNA form, the CDR3 reads TGCGCCAGCGCCTTGCGAGAGGTCTCCTACGAGCAGTACTTC. Encoded protein: CASALREVSYEQYF.

The CDR3 DNA is TGTGCCAGCAGCCAAGATAGACGGGGATCGAACACCGGGGAGCTGTTTTTT. Translated: CASSQDRRGSNTGELFF. V usage is TRBV4-2 and J usage is TRBJ2-2; TRBD2 is a possible D gene (5 bases). Per germline, CDR1 LGHNA and CDR2 YNFKEQ. There are 17 residues in the CDR3. V dropped 0 bases and J dropped 0 bases, with 11 bases sitting between them.

This clone was seen more than once but under ten times. The CDR3 spells CASVLGTEAFF. The CDR3 DNA reads TGTGCCAGCGTCCTCGGGACTGAAGCTTTCTTT. The gene calls are TRBV7-9 and TRBJ1-1; D is unresolved. CDR3 length: 11 residues. CDR1 is SEHNR and CDR2 is FQNEAQ in the germline V gene (reference sequence). Trimming left V 8 bases short and J 5 bases short, with 9 bases between.

In its sample, this clone was seen once. The rearrangement links TRBV30 to TRBJ1-5; no clear D gene. V gave up 0 bases and J gave up 7 bases, with 13 bases separating them. This CDR3 has 14 residues. CDR1 and CDR2 (germline): GTSNPN, SVGIG (reference sequence). CDR3 bases: TGTGCCTGGAGTGTACGAGCGGACGGGCAGCCCCAGCATTTT. As protein: CAWSVRADGQPQHF.

The chain employs TRBV6-5 and TRBJ2-5; 7 nucleotides agree with TRBD1. The DNA end is more similar to TRBJ2-7, so the J call may be wrong. The CDR3 is 14 residues long. Per germline, CDR1 MNHEY and CDR2 SVGAGI. Here the CDR3 reads CASSTNRDSYEQYF. CDR3 sequence (DNA): TGTGCCAGCAGTACTAACCGGGACAGCTACGAGCAGTACTTC.

The genes are TRBV10-3 and TRBJ2-5; 13 bases agree with TRBD2. Germline V gene sequence: CDR1 ENHRY, CDR2 SYGVKD. Trimming took 10 bases from V and 5 from J; bases not matched to a gene: 13. The CDR3 contains 16 residues. The CDR3 sequence: CATQGLAGVLEETQYF. The CDR3 DNA reads as TGTGCCACCCAAGGACTAGCGGGAGTTTTAGAGGAGACCCAGTACTTC.

The CDR3 region is CASSLDRGYEQYF. CDR3 coding DNA: TGTGCCAGCAGTTTGGACAGGGGCTACGAGCAGTACTTC. This rearrangement joins TRBV27 to TRBJ2-7; TRBD1 aligns across 9 bases. Germline CDR1 reads MNHEY; CDR2 reads SMNVEV (reference sequence). The V segment lost 3 bases and the J segment 3 bases; nucleotides outside the gene matches: 0. This CDR3 comprises 13 residues.

This chain uses TRBV19 with TRBJ2-4, with D possibly matching TRBD1 (6 bases). V lost 3 bases and J 9 bases, leaving 15 bases between the germline ends. Germline V gene lookup returns CDR1 LNHDA and CDR2 SQIVND (reference sequence). The CDR3 is 14 amino acids. The CDR3 bases are TGTGCCAGTAGTATCGAGCAGGGGAGTGGCATTCAGTACTTC. Its translation: CASSIEQGSGIQYF.

A few counts support this clone. This chain uses TRBV28 with TRBJ1-1; D call uncertain. Trimming pared 4 bases from V and 3 bases from J, leaving 3 bases between. The V gene's germline CDR1 is MDHEN and CDR2 SYDVKM. The CDR3 runs 11 residues. For the CDR3, the DNA is TGTGCCAGCAGTTCGTACACTGAAGCTTTCTTT. Protein: CASSSYTEAFF. Full variable domain (outside the CDR3, taken from reference TRBV28 and TRBJ1-1): DVKVTQSSRYLVKRTGEKVFLECVQDMDHENMFWYRQDPGLGLRLIYFSYDVKMKEKGDIPEGYSVSREKKERFSLILESASTNQTSMYLCASSSYTEAFFGQGTRLTVV.

This chain links TRBV5-4 with TRBJ1-1; possible D gene TRBD1, 5 bases. Germline CDR1 SGHNT, CDR2 YYREEE (reference sequence). This CDR3 comprises 12 residues. V dropped 3 bases and J dropped 8 bases, with 11 bases sitting between them. The CDR3 sequence is CASSSLTAEAFF. In DNA, the CDR3 is TGTGCCAGCAGCTCTTTGACAGCCGAAGCTTTCTTT.

The CDR3 bases are TGTGCCTGGAGTGTAAGTCCGCGGGCTAGGACCGGGGAGCTGTTTTTT. Translating it yields CAWSVSPRARTGELFF. The chain couples TRBV30 to TRBJ2-2; TRBD2 might be the D (5 bases). Trimming cost V 0 bases and J 5 bases, with 16 bases left between them. The germline V gene has CDR1 GTSNPN and CDR2 SVGIG (reference sequence). The length of the CDR3 is 16 residues.

The chain has TRBV5-1 and TRBJ2-7; 10 bases line up with TRBD2. From germline, CDR1 is SGHRS and CDR2 YFSETQ. Trimming took 7 bases from V and 5 from J; bases not matched to a gene: 9. The CDR3 is 14 amino acids. The CDR3 DNA sequence: TGCGCCAGCTCTAGCGGGAGTGGTTTCGACGAGCAGTACTTC. This codes for CASSSGSGFDEQYF.

V is TRBV11-1 and J is TRBJ1-1, with 7 positions matching TRBD1. This CDR3 comprises 14 residues. Germline V gene data show CDR1 as SGHAT and CDR2 as FQDESV (reference sequence). J was trimmed by 4 bases and V by 1 base; bases with no gene match: 3. The CDR3 here is CASSLGRGSTEAFF. In DNA form, the CDR3 reads TGTGCCAGCAGCTTAGGCAGGGGGAGCACTGAAGCTTTCTTT.

The CDR3 reads CASSLGTSGSIHEQYF. The CDR3 DNA is TGCGCCAGCAGCTTGGGCACTAGCGGGAGTATACACGAGCAGTACTTC. This chain uses TRBV5-1 with TRBJ2-7; 11 bases agree with TRBD2. Germline V gene sequence: CDR1 SGHRS, CDR2 YFSETQ. This CDR3 has 16 amino acids. The ends lost 0 bases at V and 5 bases at J; junction bases unmatched: 7.

V and J are TRBV27 and TRBJ2-1; TRBD1 might be the D (5 bases). The V gene's germline CDR1 is MNHEY and CDR2 SMNVEV (reference sequence). The CDR3 has 13 residues. Trimming left V 2 bases short and J 6 bases short, with 8 bases between. CDR3: CASSLDRGNEQFF. The CDR3 nucleotides are TGTGCCAGCAGTTTAGATAGGGGCAATGAGCAGTTCTTC.

V and J are TRBV27 and TRBJ1-2; TRBD1 is a possible D gene (6 bases). Trimming took 8 bases from V and 4 from J, leaving 20 bases between them. Germline V gives CDR1 MNHEY, CDR2 SMNVEV (reference sequence). CDR3 length equals 15 residues. CDR3: CASARSGGGGYGYTF. CDR3 DNA sequence: TGTGCCAGCGCGCGGTCGGGGGGCGGAGGCTATGGCTACACCTTC.

CDR3 residues: CASSLEAYEQYF. In DNA, the CDR3 is TGTGCCAGCAGCTTAGAAGCTTACGAGCAGTACTTC. The chain recombines TRBV7-9 with TRBJ2-7, with D unclear. V gave up 1 base and J gave up 4 bases, with 5 bases separating them. The germline gives CDR1 SEHNR, CDR2 FQNEAQ (reference sequence). The CDR3 has 12 residues.

V usage is TRBV28 and J usage is TRBJ1-1, with D maybe TRBD1 (6 bases). Looked up from germline, CDR1 is MDHEN and CDR2 is SYDVKM. This CDR3 contains 16 residues. V was clipped by 4 bases and J by 1 base, with 16 bases between them. The DNA of the CDR3 is TGTGCCAGCAGTTCCATGCGAGGCAGGGGGAACACTGAAGCTTTCTTT. Protein sequence: CASSSMRGRGNTEAFF.

This clone was detected a few times. The chain uses TRBV5-6 and TRBJ1-5; no clear D. Trimming stripped 4 bases from V and 0 bases from J, with 14 bases between. This CDR3 comprises 16 residues. Per germline, CDR1 SGHDT and CDR2 YYEEEE. CDR3 sequence (DNA): TGTGCCAGCAGCAGGCAAAGGGAGTATAGCAATCAGCCCCAGCATTTT. Protein product: CASSRQREYSNQPQHF.